This TCR beta chain was captured by sequencing in a study of blood T cells in healthy people across ages. This clonotype was seen a handful of times. The junction had 5 bases not matched to a gene; V was cut back by 3 bases and J by 7 bases. Looked up from germline, CDR1 is SQVTM and CDR2 is ANQGSEA. The CDR3 sequence is 13 residues long. Primers used in a second PCR of about 6 to 11 cycles were a sample-barcoded 5' primer and a J-beta primer mix. One entry per CDR3 protein, called by TCRdb with MiXCR from the 5' RACE reads. The sample records about 1.6 million distinct CDR3 sequences, about 31% being singletons.

The sequencing input was blood. The sequence derives from a woman in her 30s in good health. The rearrangement links TRBV29-1 to TRBJ1-2; 10 bases match TRBD1. The CDR3 protein is CSVEGDRGAGYTF. The CDR3, as DNA: TGCAGCGTTGAGGGGGACAGGGGAGCTGGCTACACCTTC.